This TCR beta chain comes out of a study of shared clonotypes between healthy human individuals. Libraries were prepared by immunoSEQ multiplex PCR; TCRdb keeps only in-frame clonotypes and omits some of them. The sample consists of 600,000 to 750,000 clones, roughly 87% of them appearing once. In this sample, this clone turned up once. The sample taken for sequencing was memory CD8+ T cells from PBMCs. Sample subset: CD45RO+ cells pooled with CCR7-negative TemRA cells. This TCR derives from a young man in good health. Some clones in this sample may be carry-over from other donors' samples.

The CDR3 loop reads CASSGGTFNEQFF. The CDR3 coding sequence is TGTGCCAGCAGTGGGGGGACTTTCAATGAGCAGTTCTTC. This chain joins TRBV6-5 and TRBJ2-1; a possible D gene is TRBD2 (6 bases). Germline assignment: CDR1 MNHEY and CDR2 SVGAGI. Trimming removed 5 bases at V and 6 bases at J, with 11 bases between. The CDR3 spans 13 residues.